This is a list of T cell receptor beta chains from one sample in a study of T-cell reconstitution after alpha-beta-depleted transplantation in children. TCRdb reprocessed the PCR reads with MiXCR, giving one entry per CDR3 protein. The sample has approximately 82,000 distinct CDR3 sequences, around a sixth seen once. The sequencing used PBMCs, mostly from graft donor cells, collected 180 days after TCRalphabeta/CD19-depleted stem cell transplant. The receptor set was obtained from a male patient between 2 and 9 years old who had a stem cell transplant for acute lymphoblastic leukemia, so the T cells may come from the graft donor. Both conserved end residues are part of each CDR3. The D gene is left open where the match is weak. The size entry is marked missing in some rows and otherwise reads once, few, many or a size class.

>TRBJ2-3|TRBV6-5|few|TRBD2
TGTGCCAGCAGTTACGGACTAGCGGGGGGGCCAGATACGCAGTATTTT
CASSYGLAGGPDTQYF
>TRBJ1-1|TRBV11-2|-|-
TGTGCCAGCAGCTTATCGGGGCACGAGAACACTGAAGCTTTCTTT
CASSLSGHENTEAFF
>TRBJ1-1|TRBV13|-|-
TGTGCCAGCAGCTTAGGGGGACCCCAGGTTGGAGCTTTCTTT
CASSLGGPQVGAFF
>TRBJ1-1|TRBV7-2|-|TRBD1
TGTGCCAGCGGCTTATGGGGACAGTTGAACACTGAAGCTTTCTTT
CASGLWGQLNTEAFF
>TRBJ2-3|TRBV7-2|few|TRBD2
TGTGCCAGCAGCTTTCGGGAGGGTTGGCTAAGGACAGATACGCAGTATTTT
CASSFREGWLRTDTQYF
>TRBJ2-7|TRBV24-1|few|-
TGTGCCACCAGTGATTCCCCTGAGCAAGACGACTACGAGCAGTACTTC
CATSDSPEQDDYEQYF
>TRBJ2-1|TRBV3-1|-|TRBD2
TGTGCCAGCAGCCAAGAGGGAGCGGGGGGAGCCGATGAGCAGTTCTTC
CASSQEGAGGADEQFF
>TRBJ2-1|TRBV7-6|few|TRBD2
TGTGCCAGCAGCTCGAGCGGGGGGGCCTACAATGAGCAGTTCTTC
CASSSSGGAYNEQFF
>TRBJ1-1|TRBV5-1|-|-
TGCGCCAGCAGCTTGGAGGGACAATCCACTGAAGCTTTCTTT
CASSLEGQSTEAFF
>TRBJ1-1|TRBV24-1|many|-
TGTGCCACCAGTGGGGTGGGGGGTGAAGCTTTCTTT
CATSGVGGEAFF
>TRBJ1-3|TRBV5-1|-|TRBD1
TGCGCCAGCAGCTCCGGGGACAGTCGCTCTGGAAACACCATATATTTT
CASSSGDSRSGNTIYF
>TRBJ1-4|TRBV7-9|-|-
TGTGCCAGCAGCCAAACCGGGACACCCCGTGGGGAACTGTTTTTT
CASSQTGTPRGELFF
>TRBJ2-7|TRBV25-1|-|-
TGTGCCAGCAGTGAAGCATTCGAAAAGGGCGAGCAGTACTTC
CASSEAFEKGEQYF
>TRBJ1-6|TRBV20-1|few|-
TGCAGTGCTAGAAGGACCCTAATTAATTCACCCCTCCACTTT
CSARRTLINSPLHF
>TRBJ2-3|TRBV27|few|-
TGTGCCAGCAGAAGGGCAGATACGCAGTATTTT
CASRRADTQYF
>TRBJ1-1|TRBV7-6|few|TRBD1
TGTGCCAGCAGCTTCGACGGACAGGGGGGTGGAATGAACACTGAAGCTTTCTTT
CASSFDGQGGGMNTEAFF
>TRBJ2-7|TRBV3-1|few|-
TGTGCCAGCAGTCTCTTGGGGGGCGGAGACCGAGGCGGTGGATACGAGCAGTACTTC
CASSLLGGGDRGGGYEQYF
>TRBJ1-6|TRBV5-6|-|TRBD1
TGTGCCAGCAGCCAGGACAGGGGCGCGAGGGGTAATTCACCCCTCCACTTT
CASSQDRGARGNSPLHF
>TRBJ1-2|TRBV5-6|few|-
TGTGCCAGCAGGTTCGGAGGGCTAGGCTACACCTTC
CASRFGGLGYTF
>TRBJ1-3|TRBV5-1|few|-
TGCGCCAGCAGCTTGAAGGAGTTCTCTGGAAACACCATATATTTT
CASSLKEFSGNTIYF
>TRBJ2-5|TRBV20-1|few|-
TGCAGTGTCCCTCTCTTGGGGGAGACCCAGTACTTC
CSVPLLGETQYF
>TRBJ2-4|TRBV27|-|-
TGTGCCAGCACCGGTGGCGGACCTCAGTACTTC
CASTGGGPQYF
>TRBJ2-1|TRBV20-1|few|TRBD1
TGCAGTGCCCTGTTCTCGGACAGGAAGAATGAGCAGTTCTTC
CSALFSDRKNEQFF
>TRBJ2-2|TRBV20-1|once|TRBD2
TGCAGTGCTAGAGATCCCCTGACTAGCGGGGGACTAACCGAGGAGCTGTTTTTT
CSARDPLTSGGLTEELFF
>TRBJ1-5|TRBV7-2|few|TRBD1
TGTGCCAGCAGCTTAGAGTGGACAGGGCGAAGTCAGCCCCAGCATTTT
CASSLEWTGRSQPQHF
>TRBJ2-7|TRBV6-5|-|-
TGTGCCAGCAGTTGGGCGATAGGGCTACCAGTCTACGAGCAGTACTTC
CASSWAIGLPVYEQYF
>TRBJ1-5|TRBV7-2|few|-
TGTGCCAGCAGCTTATGGCCTAATCAGCCCCAGCATTTT
CASSLWPNQPQHF
>TRBJ2-3|TRBV5-4|-|-
TGTGCCAGCAGCTTGATCACAACAGATACGCAGTATTTT
CASSLITTDTQYF
>TRBJ2-1|TRBV5-1|-|-
TGCGCCAGCAGCTTTAAGCCGGCTGAGCAGTTCTTC
CASSFKPAEQFF
>TRBJ2-1|TRBV29-1|medium-sized|TRBD2
TGCAGCGTTGAGGCTAGCGGGAATGAGCAGTTCTTC
CSVEASGNEQFF
>TRBJ2-1|TRBV27|few|-
TGTGCCAGCAGTTCTGGACGGAGAAAGTACAATGAGCAGTTCTTC
CASSSGRRKYNEQFF
>TRBJ2-7|TRBV2|once|-
TGTGCCAGCAGTGAACACAGGGAGACCTACGAGCAGTACTTC
CASSEHRETYEQYF
>TRBJ1-5|TRBV4-2|-|-
TGTGCCAGCAGCCGCGATTTGGGTCAGCCCCAGCATTTT
CASSRDLGQPQHF
>TRBJ1-6|TRBV6-5|-|-
TGTGCCAGCAGTTACTCGGGAGTGGGGTCTTCACCCCTCCACTTT
CASSYSGVGSSPLHF
>TRBJ2-7|TRBV3-1|few|-
TGTGCCAGCAGTCCGTTTGGAGGGGCCTACGAGCAGTACTTC
CASSPFGGAYEQYF
>TRBJ1-2|TRBV7-8|-|TRBD1
TGTGCCAGCAGCTTAGAGGGCCCAGCAGGGGGCGGCTACACCTTC
CASSLEGPAGGGYTF
>TRBJ2-7|TRBV6-2/TRBV6-3|-|-
TGTGCCATCAGAACGACATTCAGATTGGACGAAGAGCAGTACTTC
CAIRTTFRLDEEQYF
>TRBJ2-2|TRBV12-5|-|-
TGTGCTAGTGGTCCTCACACCGGGGAGCTGTTTTTT
CASGPHTGELFF
>TRBJ2-5|TRBV11-2|-|-
TGTGCCAGCAGCTTACTACGAGGGGACCTGGAGACCCAGTACTTC
CASSLLRGDLETQYF
>TRBJ2-7|TRBV20-1|few|TRBD1
TGCAGTGCCAGCGTCCGGGACAGGGACCACGAGCAGTACTTC
CSASVRDRDHEQYF
>TRBJ2-3|TRBV5-1|few|-
TGCGCCAGCAGCCCTACCACAGATACGCAGTATTTT
CASSPTTDTQYF
>TRBJ1-5|TRBV12-3/TRBV12-4|few|-
TGTGCCAGCAGTTTCGGCAATCAGCCCCAGCATTTT
CASSFGNQPQHF
>TRBJ2-7|TRBV4-3|few|TRBD1
TGCGCCAGCAGCCAATGGCAGGGGGCCTACGAGCAGTACTTC
CASSQWQGAYEQYF
>TRBJ1-4|TRBV5-1|many|-
TGCGCCAGCAGCATGGGGGATAATGAAAAACTGTTTTTT
CASSMGDNEKLFF
>TRBJ1-1|TRBV12-3/TRBV12-4|-|-
TGTGCCAGCAGTTGGACACAAATGAACACTGAAGCTTTCTTT
CASSWTQMNTEAFF
>TRBJ2-3|TRBV6-1|-|-
TGTGCCAGCAGTCAACGGGGAACTAGCACAGATACGCAGTATTTT
CASSQRGTSTDTQYF